This passage covers 22 T cell receptor beta chains from one sample sequenced in a study of CD8 T cells in Susac syndrome (dated by TCRdb to between 2018 and 2021). Library prep was done by the immunoSEQ multiplex PCR assay. RNA was extracted using the RNeasy kit, and roughly 0.5 to 1 ug of the RNA was reverse transcribed with random hexamers. TCRdb cleaned the public reads at Q25 with fastp, built clones with MiXCR and kept in-frame beta chains. For every CDR3 protein sequence, its rows merge into one entry that carries the most common genes and DNA. This sample comprises more than 85,000 distinct CDR3 sequences, about 95% of them detected only once. The leading ten clones occupy less than 0.4% of the sample. Sequenced input: CD4+ T cells from PBMCs. These receptors came from a human donor with Susac syndrome.

V usage is TRBV11-2 and J usage is TRBJ2-5; D is possibly TRBD1 (5 bases). This CDR3 is built from 13 residues. The germline CDR1 and CDR2 sequences are SGHAT and FQNNGV. Trimming removed 6 bases from V and 2 bases from J, with 10 bases in between. CDR3 nucleotides: TGTGCCAGCAGTAAGGGGTTTCAAGAGACCCAGTACTTC. The encoded protein is CASSKGFQETQYF.

The V gene is TRBV28, the J gene TRBJ1-2; D uncertain. Between the trimmed V and J ends, which lost 7 bases and 2 bases, there was a span of 11 bases. CDR1 MDHEN and CDR2 SYDVKM come from the germline V gene. The CDR3 contains 13 residues. CDR3 region: CASTPDVNYGYTF. The CDR3 nucleotides read TGTGCCAGCACCCCCGATGTCAACTATGGCTACACCTTC.

The chain couples TRBV18 to TRBJ2-2; D is unclear. CDR1 and CDR2 from the germline V gene are KGHSH and LQKENI. Trimming removed 6 bases from V and 5 bases from J, with 10 bases in between. This CDR3 is built from 13 residues. The CDR3 protein is CASSQVATGELFF. Written as DNA, the CDR3 is TGTGCCAGCTCCCAGGTGGCGACCGGGGAGCTGTTTTTT.

J is TRBJ1-1 and V is TRBV29-1; D is undetermined. Germline CDR1 reads SQVTM; CDR2 reads ANQGSEA. The V gene lost 1 base and the J gene lost 6 bases, with 9 bases spanning the gap. This CDR3 has 12 amino acids. The chain's CDR3 is CSVEGRRAEAFF. The CDR3 DNA sequence: TGCAGCGTTGAAGGACGGAGGGCTGAAGCTTTCTTT.

CDR3 nucleotide sequence: TGTGCCAGCATCGGGACTAGCGCGGAAACCGGGGAGCTGTTTTTT. Protein sequence: CASIGTSAETGELFF. The chain joins TRBV6-2 or TRBV6-3 to TRBJ2-2, with TRBD2 matching over 10 bases. The CDR3 contains 15 residues. V gave up 7 bases and J gave up 5 bases; unmatched junction bases: 7. CDR1 is MNHEY and CDR2 is SVGEGT in the germline V gene.

The genes are TRBV7-9 and TRBJ1-1, with D perhaps matching TRBD1 (5 bases). The CDR3 consists of 14 residues. CDR1 SEHNR and CDR2 FQNEAQ come from the germline V gene (reference sequence). V lost 4 bases to trimming and J lost 2 bases, with 11 bases between them. The CDR3 sequence is CASSSVGVNTEAFF. As DNA, the CDR3 is TGTGCCAGCAGCTCCGTAGGGGTAAACACTGAAGCTTTCTTT.

The chain couples TRBV7-9 to TRBJ1-1; D gene uncertain. Trimming removed 5 bases at V and 6 bases at J, with 13 bases between. Germline V gene sequence: CDR1 SEHNR, CDR2 FQNEAQ (reference sequence). The CDR3 covers 13 residues. The CDR3: CASSKQSVSEAFF. The CDR3 DNA sequence: TGTGCCAGCAGCAAACAGTCGGTCTCTGAAGCTTTCTTT. The whole variable domain, filled in from reference TRBV7-9 and TRBJ1-1, reads DTGVSQNPRHKITKRGQNVTFRCDPISEHNRLYWYRQTLGQGPEFLTYFQNEAQLEKSRLLSDRFSAERPKGSFSTLEIQRTEQGDSAMYLCASSKQSVSEAFFGQGTRLTVV.

This rearrangement joins TRBV5-1 to TRBJ2-5; TRBD2 is a possible D gene (5 bases). V was shortened by 6 bases and J by 0 bases, with 15 bases between the two germline ends. The germline gives CDR1 SGHRS, CDR2 YFSETQ. The length of the CDR3 is 15 residues. CDR3 in amino acids: CASTSGGLNQETQYF. CDR3 DNA: TGCGCCAGCACCTCTGGCGGGCTAAACCAAGAGACCCAGTACTTC. The entire variable domain, with the rest obtained from reference TRBV5-1 and TRBJ2-5, is as follows: KAGVTQTPRYLIKTRGQQVTLSCSPISGHRSVSWYQQTPGQGLQFLFEYFSETQRNKGNFPGRFSGRQFSNSRSEMNVSTLELGDSALYLCASTSGGLNQETQYFGPGTRLLVL.

This rearrangement joins TRBV4-1 to TRBJ2-3; 8 bases align to TRBD2. V was pared by 4 bases and J by 5 bases, with 14 bases of the junction left unmatched. The germline gives CDR1 MGHRA, CDR2 YSYEKL. The CDR3 sequence is 17 residues long. CDR3 protein: CASSRGGLVRVRDTQYF. CDR3 nucleotide sequence: TGCGCCAGCAGCCGGGGGGGACTAGTTAGGGTTCGAGATACGCAGTATTTT.

The chain employs TRBV27 and TRBJ1-5, with TRBD1 matching over 7 bases. The V segment lost 6 bases and the J segment 4 bases; nucleotides outside the gene matches: 0. The CDR3 runs to 12 residues. Looked up from germline, CDR1 is MNHEY and CDR2 is SMNVEV (reference sequence). The CDR3 DNA reads as TGTGCCAGCAGGACAGGGAATCAGCCCCAGCATTTT. Translating gives CASRTGNQPQHF.

This sequence joins TRBV20-1 and TRBJ1-2, with 10 nucleotides matching TRBD1. The germline gives CDR1 DFQATT, CDR2 SNEGSKA (reference sequence). CDR3 size: 15 residues. With V trimmed by 3 bases and J by 0 bases, 4 bases remained unmatched. CDR3 loop: CSARDRGGANYGYTF. The CDR3 DNA reads TGCAGTGCTAGGGACAGGGGGGGCGCTAACTATGGCTACACCTTC.

The chain uses TRBV7-9 and TRBJ2-7, with 8 bases aligning to TRBD2. Trimming removed 8 bases from V and 2 bases from J; junction bases left unmatched: 5. Germline CDR1 SEHNR, CDR2 FQNEAQ (reference sequence). CDR3 size: 13 residues. The CDR3 loop reads CASQSGGTYEQYF. The DNA for the CDR3 is TGTGCCAGCCAAAGCGGGGGAACCTACGAGCAGTACTTC.

V is TRBV11-2 and J is TRBJ1-4, with 9 positions matching TRBD1. With V trimmed by 4 bases and J by 8 bases, 8 bases remained unmatched. The CDR3 loop spans 15 amino acids. Germline loops: CDR1 SGHAT, CDR2 FQNNGV. Here the CDR3 DNA reads TGTGCCAGCAGCTCTGCACAGGGGGCGCGGGAAAAACTGTTTTTT. It codes for CASSSAQGAREKLFF.

This rearrangement joins TRBV6-5 to TRBJ2-4, with 8 bases lining up with TRBD2. Germline-derived CDR1 and CDR2 are MNHEY and SVGAGI. The CDR3 covers 12 residues. After removal of 8 bases from V and 7 bases from J, the junction contained 4 bases not matched to a gene. The chain's CDR3 is CASGRGGNIQYF. In nucleotides, the CDR3 is TGTGCCAGCGGACGCGGGGGGAACATTCAGTACTTC.

The rearrangement uses TRBV9 and TRBJ1-1; D not resolved. Trimming left V 0 bases short and J 5 bases short, with 11 bases between. This CDR3 is 14 amino acids long. Germline-derived CDR1 and CDR2 are SGDLS and YYNGEE. CDR3 region: CASSVGEWQTEAFF. CDR3 sequence (DNA): TGTGCCAGCAGCGTAGGGGAGTGGCAGACTGAAGCTTTCTTT.

The rearrangement joins TRBV24-1 to TRBJ2-5; D remains unclear. Looked up from germline, CDR1 is KGHDR and CDR2 is SFDVKD. The CDR3 consists of 14 residues. V shed 1 base and J shed 4 bases, with 9 bases lying between them. The CDR3 reads CATSDLLGGETQYF. DNA of the CDR3: TGTGCCACCAGTGATTTACTGGGCGGAGAGACCCAGTACTTC.

Notes on this clonotype: The CDR3 does not close with the conserved phenylalanine or tryptophan, likely indicating a read error. This chain uses TRBV12-3 or TRBV12-4 with TRBJ2-7; weak D call: TRBD1 (7 bases). The ends were cut back, 7 bases at V and 4 bases at J, with 14 bases in the middle. The CDR3 has 13 residues. The CDR3 loop is CASTPTGTYEQYC. As DNA, the CDR3 is TGTGCCAGCACCCCGACAGGGACTTACGAGCAGTACTGC.

This chain joins TRBV2 and TRBJ2-2; D is unclear. V was trimmed by 7 bases and J by 9 bases, leaving 15 bases between them. This CDR3 is built from 13 residues. Looked up from germline, CDR1 is SNHLY and CDR2 is FYNNEI. This chain's CDR3 is CASTRDIRRELFF. CDR3 bases: TGTGCCAGCACTCGTGACATCCGGAGGGAGCTGTTTTTT.

The J gene is TRBJ1-6, the V gene TRBV5-1; no definite D call. Looked up from germline, CDR1 is SGHRS and CDR2 is YFSETQ. The CDR3 has 11 residues. V gave up 6 bases and J gave up 8 bases, with 6 bases separating them. CDR3 sequence reads: CASTNHSPLHF. As DNA, the CDR3 is TGCGCCAGCACCAACCATTCACCCCTCCACTTT.

The gene calls are TRBV13 and TRBJ2-7; D not resolved. Looked up from germline, CDR1 is PRHDT and CDR2 is FYEKMQ (reference sequence). Trimming shortened V by 1 base and J by 5 bases, and 6 bases separated the two germline ends. This CDR3 has 12 residues. Here the CDR3 DNA reads TGTGCCAGCAGCTTAGTCCCGCACGAGCAGTACTTC. Amino acids: CASSLVPHEQYF.

V gene TRBV29-1 combines with J gene TRBJ1-2; 7 bases map to TRBD1. This CDR3 comprises 12 residues. The V segment lost 7 bases and the J segment 6 bases; nucleotides outside the gene matches: 8. The germline V gene encodes CDR1 SQVTM and CDR2 ANQGSEA. CDR3 protein: CSGGDRDNGYTF. CDR3 coding DNA: TGCAGCGGGGGGGACAGAGATAATGGCTACACCTTC.

This chain uses TRBV27 with TRBJ1-6, with D hard to call. CDR3 size: 13 residues. CDR1 is MNHEY, CDR2 SMNVEV, per germline (reference sequence). Trimming stripped 5 bases from V and 11 bases from J, with 13 bases between. CDR3 nucleotides: TGTGCCAGCAGTCGGTCTCAGCGAACACCCCTCCACTTT. As protein: CASSRSQRTPLHF.